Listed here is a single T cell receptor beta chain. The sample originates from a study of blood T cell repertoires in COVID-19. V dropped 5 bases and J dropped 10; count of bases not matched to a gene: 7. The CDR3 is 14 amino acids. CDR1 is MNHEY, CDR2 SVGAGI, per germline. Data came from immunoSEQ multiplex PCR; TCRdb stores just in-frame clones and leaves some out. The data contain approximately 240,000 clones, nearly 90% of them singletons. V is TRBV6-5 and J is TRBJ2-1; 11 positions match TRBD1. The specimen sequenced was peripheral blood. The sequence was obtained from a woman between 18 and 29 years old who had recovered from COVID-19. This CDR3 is CASSLGTGGREQFF. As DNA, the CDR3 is TGTGCCAGCAGTCTAGGGACAGGGGGTCGGGAGCAGTTCTTC.